Following are 29 T cell receptor beta chains from one sample sequenced in a study of T cell responses to AZD1222 COVID-19 vaccine. Repertoires were generated with immunoSEQ multiplex PCR, while TCRdb's copy carries only in-frame clones and drops some. Seen here are 150,000 to 200,000 clones, around 90% observed once, and the top ten hold about 3%. The specimen was peripheral blood, collected on day 0 of AZD1222 vaccination. The receptors were gathered from an adult in good health.

This chain joins TRBV25-1 and TRBJ1-1; D ambiguous. Deletions cut 5 bases from V and 8 bases from J, with 15 bases between. Germline CDR1 MGHDK, CDR2 SYGVNS. The CDR3 covers 13 residues. The CDR3 protein is CASSLRATREAFF. The CDR3 nucleotides read TGTGCCAGCAGTTTAAGGGCCACCCGGGAAGCTTTCTTT.

This rearrangement joins TRBV15 to TRBJ1-1, with 9 bases matching TRBD1. The CDR3 contains 15 residues. The V and J ends lost 1 base and 5 bases, in that order; junction bases with no gene match: 5. The germline V gene has CDR1 LNHNV and CDR2 YYDKDF (reference sequence). CDR3 sequence reads: CATSRGRQGGTEAFF. The CDR3 DNA reads as TGTGCCACCAGCAGAGGGAGACAGGGGGGTACTGAAGCTTTCTTT.

In its sample, this clone was seen a few times. The chain uses TRBV27 and TRBJ1-5; TRBD1 might be the D (5 bases). Looked up from germline, CDR1 is MNHEY and CDR2 is SMNVEV (reference sequence). The ends were cut back, 8 bases at V and 8 bases at J, with 22 bases in the middle. This CDR3 spans 15 amino acids. The CDR3 nucleotides are TGTGCCAGCTCGGGGCAGGGAGGGCCTAGAGAGCCCCAGCATTTT. Translating gives CASSGQGGPREPQHF.

V gene TRBV30 combines with J gene TRBJ1-3; unclear D gene. CDR1 is GTSNPN and CDR2 is SVGIG in the germline V gene (reference sequence). The CDR3 extends over 11 amino acids. Between the trimmed V and J ends, which lost 1 base and 4 bases, there was a span of 2 bases. As DNA, the CDR3 is TGTGCCTGGAGTGGAGGAAACACCATATATTTT. This gives the protein CAWSGGNTIYF.

The genes are TRBV3-1 (or the pseudogene TRBV3-2) and TRBJ1-1, with 8 bases that match TRBD1. Trimming at V came to 2 bases and at J to 0 bases, leaving 14 bases not matched to a gene. The CDR3 has 19 residues. CDR1 and CDR2 (germline): LGHDT, YNNKEL (reference sequence). The CDR3 region is CASSQRRQGANRLNTEAFF. CDR3 DNA sequence: TGTGCCAGCAGCCAAAGGCGGCAGGGGGCCAACCGATTGAACACTGAAGCTTTCTTT.

The chain recombines TRBV20-1 with TRBJ2-1; D call uncertain. The germline CDR1 and CDR2 sequences are DFQATT and SNEGSKA (reference sequence). The CDR3 extends over 11 amino acids. V gave up 0 bases and J gave up 10 bases, with 7 bases separating them. CDR3 nucleotide sequence: TGCAGTGCTAGAGATCCTCCAGAGCAGTTCTTC. Amino acids: CSARDPPEQFF.

This sequence joins TRBV5-1 and TRBJ2-7, with D possibly TRBD2 on 5 matching bases. CDR3 size: 13 residues. Per the germline V gene, CDR1 is SGHRS and CDR2 is YFSETQ. Between the trimmed V and J ends, which lost 4 bases and 9 bases, there was a span of 17 bases. The CDR3 loop reads CASSEASSNRQYF. Here the CDR3 DNA reads TGCGCCAGCAGCGAAGCCTCTAGCAACCGGCAGTACTTC.

The rearrangement uses TRBV27 and TRBJ2-7; D gene uncertain. The germline V gene encodes CDR1 MNHEY and CDR2 SMNVEV (reference sequence). Trimming left V 4 bases short and J 5 bases short, with 9 bases between. CDR3 size: 12 residues. CDR3 nucleotide sequence: TGTGCCAGCAGTTATGGTCGGGACGAGCAGTACTTC. Residues: CASSYGRDEQYF.

This chain joins TRBV12-5 and TRBJ2-3; possibly TRBD2 for D (6 bases). The CDR3 has 15 residues. Deletions cut 2 bases from V and 4 bases from J, with 13 bases between. Germline assignment: CDR1 LGHNT and CDR2 FRNRAP. The CDR3 region has the DNA TGTGCTAGTGGTTTGAGTCTAGCGAAAGCAGATACGCAGTATTTT. It encodes CASGLSLAKADTQYF.

Here the CDR3 reads CASRGDLNEKLFF. In nucleotides, the CDR3 is TGTGCCAGCAGGGGGGACCTGAATGAAAAACTGTTTTTT. This chain links TRBV2 with TRBJ1-4, with D possibly TRBD1 on 5 matching bases. The V end lost 6 bases, the J end lost 5 bases, and 10 bases lay between the germline ends. Germline CDR1 SNHLY, CDR2 FYNNEI. This CDR3 region has 13 residues.

Concerning this clone itself: Other DNA sequences within the sample encode an identical CDR3. The chain carries TRBV6-5 and TRBJ1-1; D unresolved. The germline V and J ends were trimmed by 2 bases and 1 base, with 8 bases remaining between them. The CDR3 loop spans 14 amino acids. Germline V gene sequence: CDR1 MNHEY, CDR2 SVGAGI. The CDR3 nucleotides are TGTGCCAGCAGTTACAGCGGCGGGAACACTGAAGCTTTCTTT. It encodes CASSYSGGNTEAFF.

J is TRBJ1-6 and V is TRBV3-1 (or the pseudogene TRBV3-2); D is possibly TRBD1 (5 bases). With 5 bases removed from V and 9 bases from J, the gap between germline ends came to 14 bases. Germline-derived CDR1 and CDR2 are LGHDT and YNNKEL (reference sequence). The CDR3 is 14 amino acids. CDR3 DNA sequence: TGTGCCAGCAGCGACGTGGGGGGAGGTTCACCCCTCCACTTT. This gives the protein CASSDVGGGSPLHF.

The V call is TRBV24-1, the J call TRBJ1-1; a possible D gene is TRBD1 (6 bases). Germline assignment: CDR1 KGHDR and CDR2 SFDVKD. V shed 0 bases and J shed 4 bases, with 17 bases lying between them. The CDR3 loop spans 17 amino acids. The CDR3 loop reads CATSDLGGTPWITEAFF. DNA for the CDR3: TGTGCCACCAGTGATTTGGGTGGGACACCCTGGATCACTGAAGCTTTCTTT.

The chain has TRBV18 and TRBJ2-5; D gene unclear. Trimming removed 1 base at V and 4 bases at J, with 7 bases between. CDR1 KGHSH and CDR2 LQKENI come from the germline V gene. The CDR3 is made up of 13 amino acids. CDR3 residues: CASSPLSAETQYF. CDR3 coding DNA: TGTGCCAGCTCACCACTCTCGGCAGAGACCCAGTACTTC.

The CDR3 DNA follows: TGTGCCTGGAGTGCTGGGGTGGCTGGAAACACCATATATTTT. Amino acids: CAWSAGVAGNTIYF. The V and J genes are TRBV30 and TRBJ1-3; unclear D gene. Germline V gene sequence: CDR1 GTSNPN, CDR2 SVGIG (reference sequence). The ends were cut back, 1 base at V and 2 bases at J, with 9 bases in the middle. The CDR3 is 14 amino acids.

The chain links TRBV6-5 to TRBJ1-2; 7 positions match TRBD1. CDR1 is MNHEY and CDR2 is SVGAGI in the germline V gene. This CDR3 spans 13 amino acids. The junction had 9 bases not matched to a gene; V was cut back by 7 bases and J by 7 bases. The CDR3 sequence: CASTPTGRFGYTF. CDR3 DNA: TGTGCCAGCACCCCGACAGGGAGGTTTGGCTACACCTTC.

This chain links TRBV5-1 with TRBJ1-4, with D hard to call. CDR1 and CDR2 (germline): SGHRS, YFSETQ. Deletions cut 4 bases from V and 5 bases from J, with 15 bases between. The CDR3 contains 15 residues. CDR3 amino acids: CASSPDIGINEKLFF. In nucleotides, the CDR3 is TGCGCCAGCAGCCCCGACATCGGAATAAATGAAAAACTGTTTTTT.

V usage is TRBV12-3 or TRBV12-4 and J usage is TRBJ1-1; D not certain. The CDR3 has 13 residues. With 6 bases removed from V and 3 bases from J, the gap between germline ends came to 11 bases. The CDR3 reads CASRIRRDTEAFF. The CDR3, as DNA: TGTGCCAGCAGGATCAGGAGGGACACTGAAGCTTTCTTT.

This clone was seen just once. This rearrangement joins TRBV4-2 to TRBJ2-3; a possible D gene is TRBD2 (6 bases). The CDR3 sequence is 16 residues long. V dropped 5 bases and J dropped 3 bases, with 18 bases sitting between them. Looked up from germline, CDR1 is LGHNA and CDR2 is YNFKEQ. The CDR3 loop is CASSYPRYGGTDTQYF. The CDR3 DNA reads as TGTGCCAGCAGCTACCCGCGGTATGGGGGGACAGATACGCAGTATTTT.

This chain connects TRBV19 to TRBJ1-1, with D perhaps TRBD1 (6 bases). The V end lost 3 bases, the J end lost 1 base, and 12 bases lay between the germline ends. Germline-derived CDR1 and CDR2 are LNHDA and SQIVND (reference sequence). This CDR3 has 15 amino acids. For the CDR3, the DNA is TGTGCCAGTAGTATCAGGGGACCTCCGAACACTGAAGCTTTCTTT. This codes for CASSIRGPPNTEAFF.

The rearrangement links TRBV10-3 to TRBJ2-1; 11 bases match TRBD2. The CDR3 totals 15 residues. Germline assignment: CDR1 ENHRY and CDR2 SYGVKD. The trim removed 5 bases at V and 7 bases at J, leaving 7 bases unmatched. The CDR3 bases are TGTGCCATCAGTTCTACCGGGACTAGCGGAAATGAGCAGTTCTTC. Encoded protein: CAISSTGTSGNEQFF.

This clone has a handful of counts. The chain recombines TRBV5-6 with TRBJ1-1, with 7 bases aligning to TRBD1. CDR3 size: 15 residues. Per germline, CDR1 SGHDT and CDR2 YYEEEE. J gave up 1 base and V 4 bases, and 7 bases lay outside the gene matches. The CDR3 loop is CASSTGQTANTEAFF. In DNA form, the CDR3 reads TGTGCCAGCAGCACGGGACAGACTGCGAACACTGAAGCTTTCTTT.

Only one count was recorded for this clone. This chain uses TRBV19 with TRBJ1-1, with unresolved D. Trimming left V 5 bases short and J 1 base short, with 14 bases between. CDR3 length equals 15 residues. The V gene's germline CDR1 is LNHDA and CDR2 SQIVND (reference sequence). This CDR3 is CASSQDPRWNTEAFF. Written as DNA, the CDR3 is TGTGCCAGTAGTCAGGACCCTAGATGGAACACTGAAGCTTTCTTT.

V is TRBV7-2 and J is TRBJ2-1; TRBD2 agrees at 7 bases. With 5 bases clipped from V and 12 bases from J, the junction kept 16 bases outside the gene matches. From germline, CDR1 is SGHTA and CDR2 FQGNSA. This CDR3 contains 15 residues. This CDR3 reads CASSDGLVNFYLQFF. Here the CDR3 DNA reads TGTGCCAGCAGCGATGGACTAGTGAATTTCTATTTGCAGTTCTTC.

In its sample, this clone was seen once. This chain joins TRBV5-1 and TRBJ2-1; perhaps TRBD2 as D (6 bases). The V end was cut by 7 bases, the J end by 1 base, with 18 bases between. From germline, CDR1 is SGHRS and CDR2 YFSETQ. The CDR3 length is 16 residues. The CDR3 sequence is CASGTRRGMSYNEQFF. DNA for the CDR3: TGCGCCAGCGGCACGCGTCGCGGGATGTCCTACAATGAGCAGTTCTTC.

CDR3 in DNA: TGTGCCAGCAGCGCATGGGACAACTCGAACACCGGGGAGCTGTTTTTT. Its protein product is CASSAWDNSNTGELFF. The chain recombines TRBV7-9 with TRBJ2-2; the D gene is possibly TRBD1 (6 bases). Trimming shortened V by 5 bases and J by 0 bases, and 13 bases separated the two germline ends. This CDR3 region has 16 residues. Germline loops: CDR1 SEHNR, CDR2 FQNEAQ (reference sequence).

V and J are TRBV7-9 and TRBJ1-2; 10 bases line up with TRBD1. The CDR3 has 16 residues. V shed 1 base and J 5 bases; nucleotides not matched to a gene: 7. The germline CDR1 and CDR2 sequences are SEHNR and FQNEAQ (reference sequence). The CDR3 reads CASSLGAPGQGYGYTF. The CDR3, as DNA: TGTGCCAGCAGCTTAGGGGCCCCGGGACAGGGGTATGGCTACACCTTC.

V and J are TRBV27 and TRBJ2-5; 8 bases agree with TRBD1. The V and J ends lost 1 base and 4 bases, in that order; junction bases with no gene match: 5. The CDR3 sequence is 15 residues long. Germline V gives CDR1 MNHEY, CDR2 SMNVEV (reference sequence). The CDR3 coding sequence is TGTGCCAGCAGTTTATGGGGGACAGGAGGAGAGACCCAGTACTTC. Translated: CASSLWGTGGETQYF.

The rearrangement joins TRBV29-1 to TRBJ2-7; 7 bases align to TRBD2. CDR3 size: 16 residues. Germline CDR1 is SQVTM and CDR2 is ANQGSEA. V was clipped by 5 bases and J by 0 bases; unmatched bases: 13. The DNA for the CDR3 is TGCAGCGTTCTCCCCATTGATGCGGGGGTCTCCTACGAGCAGTACTTC. This sequence encodes CSVLPIDAGVSYEQYF.